These T cell receptor beta chains were read from a single sample in a study of beta chain features in type 1 diabetes. The repertoire was sequenced with immunoSEQ multiplex PCR; TCRdb's copy has only in-frame clones and lacks some. The repertoire holds hundreds of thousands of clones, 11% to 15% seen once, with 0.035% to 0.045% in the top ten. Sequencing was carried out using naive CD4+ T cells from blood. Receptor source: a man aged 18 to 30 with type 1 diabetes. Each CDR3 is given with its conserved first and last residue. The D gene is left open where the match is weak. The size entry is marked missing in some rows and otherwise reads once, few, many or a size class.

v_gene,d_gene,j_gene,abundance,CDR3nt,CDR3aa
TRBV19,TRBD2,TRBJ2-1,few,TGTGCCAGTACCCCTAGCGGGAGAAGAAATTACAATGAGCAGTTCTTC,CASTPSGRRNYNEQFF
TRBV7-9,TRBD1,TRBJ2-5,-,TGTGCCAGCAGCCCCGGACAGGGGGCCGTAGGGACCCAGTACTTC,CASSPGQGAVGTQYF
TRBV6-4,TRBD1,TRBJ2-3,few,TGTGCCAGCAGGGGGGGACAGGGCACAGATACGCAGTATTTT,CASRGGQGTDTQYF
TRBV19,-,TRBJ1-1,-,TGTGCCAGTAGCAGGTACAGGGTTGGGGCTGAAGCTTTCTTT,CASSRYRVGAEAFF
TRBV9,-,TRBJ2-5,-,TGTGCCAGCAGCGTAGGAGGGCGAGAGACCCAGTACTTC,CASSVGGRETQYF
TRBV7-2,TRBD1,TRBJ2-3,few,TGTGCCAGCAGTCGGGACAGGGTAAAAGATACGCAGTATTTT,CASSRDRVKDTQYF
TRBV6-5,-,TRBJ2-6,few,TGTGCCAGCAGTTTTAGGGGCTCTGGGGCCAACGTCCTGACTTTC,CASSFRGSGANVLTF
TRBV30,TRBD1,TRBJ2-1,-,TGTGCCTGGAGTGTGGGACAGTCCTACAATGAGCAGTTCTTC,CAWSVGQSYNEQFF
TRBV5-1,-,TRBJ2-2,few,TGCGCCAGCAGAGTGAGAACGGCCACCGGGGAGCTGTTTTTT,CASRVRTATGELFF
TRBV7-2,TRBD1,TRBJ2-7,-,TGTGCCAGCAGCGCCGACAGGGGGCGTTACGAGCAGTACTTC,CASSADRGRYEQYF
TRBV7-9,TRBD1,TRBJ2-5,-,TGTGCCAGCAGCGCGAGACTCAGGGGGCTCGGGGAGACCCAGTACTTC,CASSARLRGLGETQYF
TRBV7-9,TRBD2,TRBJ2-5,few,TGTGCCAGCAGCCCCGGGACACCGGGACTAGCGGTAGGAGAGACCCAGTACTTC,CASSPGTPGLAVGETQYF
TRBV14,TRBD2,TRBJ2-7,-,TGTGCCAGCAGCAGGATACTAGCGGGCGACGAGCAGTACTTC,CASSRILAGDEQYF
TRBV18,-,TRBJ2-5,few,TGTGCCAGCTCACCACCAAGGGACCAAGAGACCCAGTACTTC,CASSPPRDQETQYF
TRBV7-2,-,TRBJ2-7,few,TGTGCCAGCAGCTTAGTTCCCGGGGGATACGAGCAGTACTTC,CASSLVPGGYEQYF
TRBV5-1,-,TRBJ2-7,few,TGCGCCAGCAGCTTGTCAGGGACCGAGCAGTACTTC,CASSLSGTEQYF
TRBV13,-,TRBJ1-1,few,TGTGCCAGCACCAGACAGAACACTGAAGCTTTCTTT,CASTRQNTEAFF
TRBV30,-,TRBJ2-1,-,TGTGCCTGGATCGGAGAGATCAATGAGCAGTTCTTC,CAWIGEINEQFF
TRBV18,-,TRBJ1-1,few,TGTGCCAGCTCACCACCGGGTGACACTGAAGCTTTCTTT,CASSPPGDTEAFF
TRBV29-1,TRBD2,TRBJ2-1,few,TGCAGCGTTGTCCTGCCGGGACTAGCGGGGAATGAGCAGTTCTTC,CSVVLPGLAGNEQFF
TRBV15,-,TRBJ1-1,few,TGTGCCACCAGCAGAGATCTTCGGAACACTGAAGCTTTCTTT,CATSRDLRNTEAFF
TRBV7-9,-,TRBJ1-4,many,TGTGCCAGCAGCCCGACAGTGAGGAGTGAAAAACTGTTTTTT,CASSPTVRSEKLFF
TRBV30,TRBD1,TRBJ1-4,-,TGTGCCTGGAGTGCCGGACAGGATGAAAAACTGTTTTTT,CAWSAGQDEKLFF
TRBV4-3,-,TRBJ1-1,few,TGCGCCAGCAGCCAACTCGGAGGAGGGAGGAGGACTGAAGCTTTCTTT,CASSQLGGGRRTEAFF
TRBV5-1,-,TRBJ1-5,-,TGCGCCAGCAGCTCCGGGGGCGCCGACAATCAGCCCCAGCATTTT,CASSSGGADNQPQHF
TRBV4-3,-,TRBJ1-5,-,TGCGCCAGCAGCCAAGGGCCGAATAGCAATCAGCCCCAGCATTTT,CASSQGPNSNQPQHF
TRBV25-1,-,TRBJ1-4,-,TGTGCCAGCAGTGCACGGCGGGGAACTAATGAAAAACTGTTTTTT,CASSARRGTNEKLFF
TRBV28,TRBD2,TRBJ2-5,-,TGTGCCAGCAGTCCCTCGACTAGCGGAGAGACCCAGTACTTC,CASSPSTSGETQYF
TRBV19,-,TRBJ2-4,-,TGTGCCAGTACCGACAGTCAAGCCAAAAACATTCAGTACTTC,CASTDSQAKNIQYF
TRBV28,-,TRBJ2-1,-,TGTGCCAGCAGTTTGGGGGCGTCTAATGAGCAGTTCTTC,CASSLGASNEQFF
TRBV11-2,-,TRBJ2-3,-,TGTGCCAGCAGCCACCAGAGCACAGATACGCAGTATTTT,CASSHQSTDTQYF
TRBV7-9,-,TRBJ2-5,-,TGTGCCAGCAGCCGGGAAACCGGGGAGACCCAGTACTTC,CASSRETGETQYF
TRBV7-9,-,TRBJ1-1,few,TGTGCCAGCAGCCCCGACCGGGCGAACACTGAAGCTTTCTTT,CASSPDRANTEAFF
TRBV18,TRBD2,TRBJ2-7,few,TGTGCCAGCTCACCCGGAGCGGGAGGGCCTTCTTCCTACGAGCAGTACTTC,CASSPGAGGPSSYEQYF
TRBV7-9,TRBD2,TRBJ2-1,-,TGTGCCAGCAGCTTGCTGCGGGGGGGAGCTTATGAGCAGTTCTTC,CASSLLRGGAYEQFF
TRBV10-3,-,TRBJ2-5,-,TGTGCCATCAGTGAAGGTCAAGAGACCCAGTACTTC,CAISEGQETQYF